The 26 T cell receptor beta chains listed next were all sequenced from one sample in a study of control samples from healthy donors and cancer patients. The assay was immunoSEQ multiplex PCR, and TCRdb's table has in-frame clones only and misses some. The table includes about 120,000 clones, around 89% detected once. Sequences were obtained from blood. The origin of the receptors is a man aged 35 to 55 in good health.

The rearrangement joins TRBV27 to TRBJ1-6; 7 bases are a match to TRBD1. Germline-derived CDR1 and CDR2 are MNHEY and SMNVEV (reference sequence). CDR3 length equals 18 residues. Trimming at V came to 1 base and at J to 7 bases, leaving 13 bases not matched to a gene. This CDR3 reads CASSLYARGTVSNSPLHF. The CDR3 nucleotides read TGTGCCAGCAGTTTATACGCCAGGGGGACGGTCTCGAATTCACCCCTCCACTTT.

The CDR3 loop is CSVEIYEQFF. The CDR3 nucleotides read TGCAGCGTTGAGATCTATGAGCAGTTCTTC. The V and J genes are TRBV29-1 and TRBJ2-1; D gene unclear. Per the germline V gene, CDR1 is SQVTM and CDR2 is ANQGSEA. The CDR3 loop spans 10 amino acids. V lost 3 bases, J lost 8 bases, and 5 bases lay in between.

The chain has TRBV20-1 and TRBJ1-2; 7 bases are shared with TRBD1. CDR3 size: 15 residues. In germline, CDR1 is DFQATT, CDR2 SNEGSKA (reference sequence). The J segment lost 2 bases and the V segment lost 3 bases, leaving 9 bases of the junction unmatched. The chain's CDR3 is CSASMGQTSNYGYTF. CDR3 nucleotides: TGCAGTGCTAGTATGGGACAGACTTCAAACTATGGCTACACCTTC.

The V call is TRBV7-2, the J call TRBJ1-5; no clear D gene. Germline V gene sequence: CDR1 SGHTA, CDR2 FQGNSA. Trimming stripped 3 bases from V and 0 bases from J, with 9 bases between. The CDR3 is 15 amino acids. This CDR3 is CASSLIWNSNQPQHF. The CDR3 nucleotides read TGTGCCAGCAGCTTGATATGGAATAGCAATCAGCCCCAGCATTTT.

This chain joins TRBV14 and TRBJ2-5, with D unresolved. V was cut by 1 base and J by 2 bases, with 5 bases left in between. CDR1 is SGHDN, CDR2 FVKESK, per germline. This CDR3 comprises 13 residues. The CDR3 coding sequence is TGTGCCAGCAGCCAAGTGACGCAAGAGACCCAGTACTTC. It translates to CASSQVTQETQYF.

The chain has TRBV6-5 and TRBJ1-1; 10 bases match TRBD1. This CDR3 spans 15 amino acids. Germline CDR1 and CDR2: MNHEY and SVGAGI. The junction had 6 bases not matched to a gene; V was cut back by 5 bases and J by 3 bases. CDR3 in DNA: TGTGCCAGCAGTCCGGGACAGGGGAGGGACACTGAAGCTTTCTTT. Its translation is CASSPGQGRDTEAFF.

This sequence joins TRBV30 and TRBJ2-7; 9 positions agree with TRBD2. The CDR3 spans 14 residues. Germline values: CDR1 GTSNPN, CDR2 SVGIG (reference sequence). V dropped 3 bases and J dropped 3; count of bases not matched to a gene: 6. The CDR3 region has the DNA TGTGCCTGGAGCGTAGCGGGGGTTGTCTACGAGCAGTACTTC. Its translation: CAWSVAGVVYEQYF.

This chain links TRBV30 with TRBJ2-7; perhaps TRBD2 as D (5 bases). The V gene lost 2 bases and the J gene lost 6 bases, with 8 bases spanning the gap. The CDR3 is 11 amino acids. CDR1 is GTSNPN, CDR2 SVGIG, per germline (reference sequence). CDR3 amino acids: CAWSLGSEQYF. CDR3 bases: TGTGCCTGGAGTTTGGGGAGCGAGCAGTACTTC. Full variable domain (outside the CDR3, taken from reference TRBV30 and TRBJ2-7): SQTIHQWPATLVQPVGSPLSLECTVEGTSNPNLYWYRQAAGRGLQLLFYSVGIGQISSEVPQNLSASRPQDRQFILSSKKLLLSDSGFYLCAWSLGSEQYFGPGTRLTVT.

The V and J genes are TRBV7-9 and TRBJ2-5, with TRBD1 matching 8 bases. The germline V gene encodes CDR1 SEHNR and CDR2 FQNEAQ (reference sequence). The CDR3 length is 15 residues. V dropped 5 bases and J dropped 1; count of bases not matched to a gene: 6. The CDR3 nucleotides are TGTGCCAGCAGCGGGGGCAGGGGGCTCCAAGAGACCCAGTACTTC. Translation gives CASSGGRGLQETQYF.

The CDR3 DNA reads as TGTGCCAGTAGTGGGGGGACCCAATACAATGAGCAGTTCTTC. This gives the protein CASSGGTQYNEQFF. The chain uses TRBV19 and TRBJ2-1, with D possibly TRBD2 on 6 matching bases. The V gene's germline CDR1 is LNHDA and CDR2 SQIVND (reference sequence). V was cut by 5 bases and J by 4 bases, with 12 bases left in between. This CDR3 region has 14 residues.

In this sample, this clone turned up a few times. The chain has TRBV7-8 and TRBJ1-1; D gene ambiguous. V gave up 1 base and J gave up 5 bases, with 11 bases separating them. Germline-derived CDR1 and CDR2 are SGHVS and FQNEAQ. This CDR3 is built from 14 residues. The DNA for the CDR3 is TGTGCCAGCAGCTTAGGGGTGACGGGAACTGAAGCTTTCTTT. As protein: CASSLGVTGTEAFF.

CDR3: CASSYKKGANTGELFF. Written as DNA, the CDR3 is TGTGCCAGCAGTTACAAAAAGGGTGCGAACACCGGGGAGCTGTTTTTT. The chain uses TRBV6-6 and TRBJ2-2, with no clear D. Germline CDR1 is MNHNY and CDR2 is SVGAGI (reference sequence). V was trimmed by 2 bases and J by 0 bases, leaving 10 bases between them. The CDR3 spans 16 residues.

V usage is TRBV11-1 and J usage is TRBJ2-7; 7 bases match TRBD1. V was clipped by 2 bases and J by 3 bases; unmatched bases: 4. The germline CDR1 and CDR2 sequences are SGHAT and FQDESV (reference sequence). There are 14 residues in the CDR3. Here the CDR3 DNA reads TGTGCCAGCAGCTTATTACAGGGGAGCTACGAGCAGTACTTC. Protein sequence: CASSLLQGSYEQYF.

Turning to this clone: The same CDR3 arises from other DNA sequences in this sample as well. The chain is built from TRBV7-2 and TRBJ1-2, with 10 bases identical to TRBD1. This CDR3 comprises 13 residues. From germline, CDR1 is SGHTA and CDR2 FQGNSA. The junction had 4 bases not matched to a gene; V was cut back by 4 bases and J by 8 bases. The CDR3 DNA sequence: TGTGCCAGCAGCTCAGGACAGGGGGGGGGCTACACCTTC. Translated, it gives CASSSGQGGGYTF.

This chain connects TRBV7-9 to TRBJ2-7, with D unresolved. This CDR3 contains 17 residues. CDR1 is SEHNR, CDR2 FQNEAQ, per germline (reference sequence). The V and J ends lost 4 bases and 3 bases respectively, with 22 bases between them. The CDR3 nucleotides are TGTGCCAGCAGCTCCTCCCCGGGTCTTTCGCTTTACTACGAGCAGTACTTC. Translated, it gives CASSSSPGLSLYYEQYF.

The J gene is TRBJ1-2, the V gene TRBV3-1 (or the pseudogene TRBV3-2), with D hard to call. The CDR3 totals 12 residues. Trimming shortened V by 1 base and J by 7 bases, and 7 bases separated the two germline ends. CDR1 is LGHDT, CDR2 YNNKEL, per germline (reference sequence). This CDR3 is CASSQGAGGYTF. CDR3 DNA: TGTGCCAGCAGCCAAGGGGCGGGTGGCTACACCTTC.

DNA of the CDR3: TGTGCCAGCAGCTCCCCACTAGAAAGCACAGATACGCAGTATTTT. Amino acids: CASSSPLESTDTQYF. This sequence joins TRBV7-6 and TRBJ2-3; perhaps TRBD2 as D (5 bases). V lost 4 bases and J 0 bases, leaving 11 bases between the germline ends. CDR1 and CDR2 from the germline V gene are SGHVS and FNYEAQ. CDR3 length: 15 amino acids.

The chain carries TRBV18 and TRBJ1-6; D remains unclear. V shed 3 bases and J shed 7 bases, with 13 bases lying between them. The CDR3 is made up of 15 amino acids. CDR1 and CDR2 from the germline V gene are KGHSH and LQKENI. CDR3 amino acids: CASSPSRGLNSPLHF. In nucleotides, the CDR3 is TGTGCCAGCTCACCTTCCAGAGGGCTGAATTCACCCCTCCACTTT.

CDR3: CASSHGPNTEAFF. In DNA, the CDR3 is TGTGCCAGCAGCCACGGGCCGAACACTGAAGCTTTCTTT. V gene TRBV3-1 (or the pseudogene TRBV3-2) combines with J gene TRBJ1-1; D is unclear. The CDR3 covers 13 residues. Germline CDR1 LGHDT, CDR2 YNNKEL (reference sequence). Trimming stripped 3 bases from V and 1 base from J, with 6 bases between.

This sequence joins TRBV11-1 and TRBJ1-2, with TRBD1 matching 7 bases. Losses at the gene ends were 3 bases for V and 7 bases for J; bases not matched to a gene: 5. The CDR3 length is 13 residues. In germline, CDR1 is SGHAT, CDR2 FQDESV (reference sequence). The CDR3, as DNA: TGTGCCAGCAGCTTCGACAGGGTGTCTGGCTACACCTTC. This encodes CASSFDRVSGYTF.

This chain links TRBV5-6 with TRBJ2-3, with D possibly being TRBD1 (5 bases). Germline V gene data show CDR1 as SGHDT and CDR2 as YYEEEE. Trimming removed 5 bases from V and 0 bases from J, with 7 bases in between. This CDR3 region has 13 residues. The CDR3 loop is CASRTASTDTQYF. CDR3 coding DNA: TGTGCCAGCAGGACAGCAAGCACAGATACGCAGTATTTT.

V and J are TRBV7-3 and TRBJ2-1; the D is unclear. V was pared by 5 bases and J by 10 bases, with 9 bases between. CDR1 and CDR2 from the germline V gene are SGHTA and FQGTGA. CDR3 length: 11 residues. The CDR3 region has the DNA TGTGCCAGCAGCGTGCAAGCGGAGCAGTTCTTC. Translation: CASSVQAEQFF.

CDR3 nucleotide sequence: TGTGCCAGCAGTGAGAGCAGCCTCAAAAACATTCAGTACTTC. Residues: CASSESSLKNIQYF. The rearrangement uses TRBV7-2 and TRBJ2-4; D uncertain. CDR1 is SGHTA, CDR2 FQGNSA, per germline. Deletions cut 6 bases from V and 3 bases from J, with 12 bases between. This CDR3 has 14 amino acids.

The gene calls are TRBV7-9 and TRBJ2-7, with D perhaps TRBD1 or TRBD2 (5 bases each). This CDR3 contains 14 residues. Germline values: CDR1 SEHNR, CDR2 FQNEAQ (reference sequence). Trimming took off 3 bases at V and 3 bases at J, with 12 bases between the two ends. The CDR3 nucleotides read TGTGCCAGCAGCTTCGAAAGTGGGGGCTACGAGCAGTACTTC. Amino acids: CASSFESGGYEQYF.

The J gene is TRBJ1-5, the V gene TRBV19; TRBD1 is a possible D gene (6 bases). The V and J ends lost 1 base and 5 bases respectively, with 12 bases between them. Germline V gene data show CDR1 as LNHDA and CDR2 as SQIVND (reference sequence). The CDR3 length is 15 residues. The CDR3: CASSIGRGEYQPQHF. The DNA of the CDR3 is TGTGCCAGTAGTATAGGAAGGGGGGAGTATCAGCCCCAGCATTTT.

V is TRBV2 and J is TRBJ1-2, with D unclear. Looked up from germline, CDR1 is SNHLY and CDR2 is FYNNEI. Trimming left V 3 bases short and J 8 bases short, with 13 bases between. CDR3 length: 13 residues. CDR3: CASSEVPIFGYTF. CDR3 DNA: TGTGCCAGCAGTGAGGTGCCAATTTTCGGCTACACCTTC.